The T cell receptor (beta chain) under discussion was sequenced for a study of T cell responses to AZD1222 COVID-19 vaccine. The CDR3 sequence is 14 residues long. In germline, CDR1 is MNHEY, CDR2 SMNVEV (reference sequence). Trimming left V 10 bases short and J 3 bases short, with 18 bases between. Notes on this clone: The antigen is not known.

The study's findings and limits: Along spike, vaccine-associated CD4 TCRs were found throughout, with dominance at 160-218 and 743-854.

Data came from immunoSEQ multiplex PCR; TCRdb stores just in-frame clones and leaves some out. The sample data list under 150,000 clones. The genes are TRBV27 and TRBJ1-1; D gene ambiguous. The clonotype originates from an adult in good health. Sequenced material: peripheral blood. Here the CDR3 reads CATGSSISHTEAFF. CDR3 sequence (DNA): TGTGCCACTGGGTCTAGCATCTCTCACACTGAAGCTTTCTTT.